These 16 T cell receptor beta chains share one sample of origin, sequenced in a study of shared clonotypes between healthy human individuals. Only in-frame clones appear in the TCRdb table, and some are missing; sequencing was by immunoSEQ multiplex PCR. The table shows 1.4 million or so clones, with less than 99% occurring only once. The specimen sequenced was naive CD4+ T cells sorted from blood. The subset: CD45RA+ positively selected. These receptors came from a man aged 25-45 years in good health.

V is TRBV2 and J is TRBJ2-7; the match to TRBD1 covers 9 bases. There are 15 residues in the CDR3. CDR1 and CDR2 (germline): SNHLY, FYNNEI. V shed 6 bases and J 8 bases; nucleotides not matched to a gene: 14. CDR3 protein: CASRRGQGLVGKQYF. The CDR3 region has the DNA TGTGCCAGCAGGAGGGGACAGGGTCTCGTCGGGAAGCAGTACTTC.

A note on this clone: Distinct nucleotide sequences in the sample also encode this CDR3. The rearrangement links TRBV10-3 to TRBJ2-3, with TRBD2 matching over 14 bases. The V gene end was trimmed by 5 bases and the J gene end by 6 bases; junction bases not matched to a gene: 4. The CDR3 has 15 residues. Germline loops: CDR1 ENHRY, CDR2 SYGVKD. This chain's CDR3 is CAISPGLAGADTQYF. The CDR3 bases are TGTGCCATCAGTCCGGGACTAGCGGGAGCGGATACGCAGTATTTT.

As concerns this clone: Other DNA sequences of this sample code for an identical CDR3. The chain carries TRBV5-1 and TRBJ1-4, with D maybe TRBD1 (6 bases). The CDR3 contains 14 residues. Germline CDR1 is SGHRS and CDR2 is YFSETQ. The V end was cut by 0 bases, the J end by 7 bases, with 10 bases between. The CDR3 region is CASSLEGGGEKLFF. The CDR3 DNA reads TGCGCCAGCAGCTTGGAGGGGGGAGGTGAAAAACTGTTTTTT.

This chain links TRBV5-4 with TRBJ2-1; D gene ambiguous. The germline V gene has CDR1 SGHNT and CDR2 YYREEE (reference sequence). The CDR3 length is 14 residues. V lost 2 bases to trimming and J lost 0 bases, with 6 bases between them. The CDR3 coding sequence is TGTGCCAGCAGCTTAACCGTCTCCTACAATGAGCAGTTCTTC. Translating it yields CASSLTVSYNEQFF.

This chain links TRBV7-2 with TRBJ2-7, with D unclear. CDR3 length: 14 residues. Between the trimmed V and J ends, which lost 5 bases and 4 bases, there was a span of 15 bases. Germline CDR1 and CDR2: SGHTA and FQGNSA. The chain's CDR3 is CASSRNGQAYEQYF. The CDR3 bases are TGTGCCAGCAGCCGAAATGGCCAGGCATACGAGCAGTACTTC.

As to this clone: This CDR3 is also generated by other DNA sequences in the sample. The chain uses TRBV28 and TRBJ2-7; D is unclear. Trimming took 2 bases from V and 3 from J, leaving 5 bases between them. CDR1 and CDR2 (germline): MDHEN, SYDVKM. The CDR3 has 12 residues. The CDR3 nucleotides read TGTGCCAGCAGTTTACAAGGCTACGAGCAGTACTTC. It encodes CASSLQGYEQYF. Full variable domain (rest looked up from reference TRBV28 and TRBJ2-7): DVKVTQSSRYLVKRTGEKVFLECVQDMDHENMFWYRQDPGLGLRLIYFSYDVKMKEKGDIPEGYSVSREKKERFSLILESASTNQTSMYLCASSLQGYEQYFGPGTRLTVT.

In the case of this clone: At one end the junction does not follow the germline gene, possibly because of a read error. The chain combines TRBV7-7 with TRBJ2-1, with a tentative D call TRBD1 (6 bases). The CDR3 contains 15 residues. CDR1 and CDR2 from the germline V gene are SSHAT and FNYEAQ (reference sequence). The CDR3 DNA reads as TGTGCTAGCAGCTTAAAACTACAGGGCTACAATGAGCAGTTCTTC. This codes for CASSLKLQGYNEQFF. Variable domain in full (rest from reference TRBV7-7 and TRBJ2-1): GAGVSQSPRYKVTKRGQDVTLRCDPISSHATLYWYQQALGQGPEFLTYFNYEAQPDKSGLPSDRFSAERPEGSISTLTIQRTEQRDSAMYRCASSLKLQGYNEQFFGPGTRLTVL.

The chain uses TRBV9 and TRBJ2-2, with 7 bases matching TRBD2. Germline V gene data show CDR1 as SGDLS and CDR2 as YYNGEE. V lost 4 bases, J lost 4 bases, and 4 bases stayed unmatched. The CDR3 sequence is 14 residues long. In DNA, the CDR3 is TGTGCCAGCAGCTCACCGGGGGGCACCGGGGAGCTGTTTTTT. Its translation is CASSSPGGTGELFF.

CDR3 in DNA: TGTGCCAGCAGCTGGGGACAGGCTCGGCTGTCCACTGAAGCTTTCTTT. It yields the protein CASSWGQARLSTEAFF. The V and J genes are TRBV11-2 and TRBJ1-1; 8 bases map to TRBD1. Germline trimming cut 4 bases from V and 4 bases from J; bases unmatched to any gene: 11. Germline loops: CDR1 SGHAT, CDR2 FQNNGV. The CDR3 covers 16 residues.

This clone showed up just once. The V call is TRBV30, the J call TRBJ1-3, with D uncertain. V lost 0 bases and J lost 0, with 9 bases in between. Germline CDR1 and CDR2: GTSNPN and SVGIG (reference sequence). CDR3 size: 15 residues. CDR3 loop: CAWSVTPNSGNTIYF. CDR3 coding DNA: TGTGCCTGGAGTGTAACCCCGAACTCTGGAAACACCATATATTTT.

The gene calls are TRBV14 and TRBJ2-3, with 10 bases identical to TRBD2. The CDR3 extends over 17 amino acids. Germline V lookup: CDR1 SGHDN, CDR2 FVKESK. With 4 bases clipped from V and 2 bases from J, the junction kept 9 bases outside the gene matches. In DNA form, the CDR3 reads TGTGCCAGCAGCCGCCCGGAGGGGACTAGCGCCACAGATACGCAGTATTTT. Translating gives CASSRPEGTSATDTQYF.

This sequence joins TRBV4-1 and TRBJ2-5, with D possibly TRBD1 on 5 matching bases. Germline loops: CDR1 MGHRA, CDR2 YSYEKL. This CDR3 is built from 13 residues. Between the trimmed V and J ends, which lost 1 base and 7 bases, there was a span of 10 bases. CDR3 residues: CASSQVRGVTQYF. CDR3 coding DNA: TGCGCCAGCAGCCAAGTTAGGGGTGTGACCCAGTACTTC.

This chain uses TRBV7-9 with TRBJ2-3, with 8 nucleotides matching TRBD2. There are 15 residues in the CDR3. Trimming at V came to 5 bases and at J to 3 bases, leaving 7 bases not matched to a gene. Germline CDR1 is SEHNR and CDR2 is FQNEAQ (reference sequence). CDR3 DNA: TGTGCCAGCAGCCCCCGGGGGGGAGAAACAGATACGCAGTATTTT. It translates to CASSPRGGETDTQYF.

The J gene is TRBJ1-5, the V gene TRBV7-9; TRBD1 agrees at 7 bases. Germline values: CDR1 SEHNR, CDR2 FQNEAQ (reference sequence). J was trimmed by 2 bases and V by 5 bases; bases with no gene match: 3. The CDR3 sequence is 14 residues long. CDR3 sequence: CASSIDRGNQPQHF. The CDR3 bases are TGTGCCAGCAGCATTGACAGGGGCAATCAGCCCCAGCATTTT. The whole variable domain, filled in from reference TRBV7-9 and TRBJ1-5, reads DTGVSQNPRHKITKRGQNVTFRCDPISEHNRLYWYRQTLGQGPEFLTYFQNEAQLEKSRLLSDRFSAERPKGSFSTLEIQRTEQGDSAMYLCASSIDRGNQPQHFGDGTRLSIL.

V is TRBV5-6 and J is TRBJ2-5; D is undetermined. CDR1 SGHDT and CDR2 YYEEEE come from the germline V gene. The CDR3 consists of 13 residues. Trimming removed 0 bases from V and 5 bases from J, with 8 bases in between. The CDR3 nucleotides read TGTGCCAGCAGCTTGGTAGATGGGGAGACCCAGTACTTC. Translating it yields CASSLVDGETQYF.

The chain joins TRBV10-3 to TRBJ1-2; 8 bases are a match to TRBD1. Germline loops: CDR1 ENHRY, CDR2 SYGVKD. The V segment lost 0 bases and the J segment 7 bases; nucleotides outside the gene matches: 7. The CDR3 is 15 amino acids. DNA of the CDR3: TGTGCCATCAGTGAGTCGACAGGGGCAACCGCTGGCTACACCTTC. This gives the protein CAISESTGATAGYTF.